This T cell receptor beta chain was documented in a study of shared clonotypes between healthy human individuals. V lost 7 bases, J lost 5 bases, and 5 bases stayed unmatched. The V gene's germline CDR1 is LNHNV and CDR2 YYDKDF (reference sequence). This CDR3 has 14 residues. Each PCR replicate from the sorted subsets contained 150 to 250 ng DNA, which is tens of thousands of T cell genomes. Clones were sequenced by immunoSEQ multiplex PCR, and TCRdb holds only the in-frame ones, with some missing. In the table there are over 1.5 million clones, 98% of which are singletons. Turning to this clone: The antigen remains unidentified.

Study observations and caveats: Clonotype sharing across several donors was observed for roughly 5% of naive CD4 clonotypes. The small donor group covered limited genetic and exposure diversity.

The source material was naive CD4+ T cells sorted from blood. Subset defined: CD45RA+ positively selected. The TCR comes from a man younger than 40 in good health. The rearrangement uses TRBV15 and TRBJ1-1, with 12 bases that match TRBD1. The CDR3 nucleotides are TGTGCCACCAAAGGGACAGGGGGCCTTACTGAAGCTTTCTTT. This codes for CATKGTGGLTEAFF.